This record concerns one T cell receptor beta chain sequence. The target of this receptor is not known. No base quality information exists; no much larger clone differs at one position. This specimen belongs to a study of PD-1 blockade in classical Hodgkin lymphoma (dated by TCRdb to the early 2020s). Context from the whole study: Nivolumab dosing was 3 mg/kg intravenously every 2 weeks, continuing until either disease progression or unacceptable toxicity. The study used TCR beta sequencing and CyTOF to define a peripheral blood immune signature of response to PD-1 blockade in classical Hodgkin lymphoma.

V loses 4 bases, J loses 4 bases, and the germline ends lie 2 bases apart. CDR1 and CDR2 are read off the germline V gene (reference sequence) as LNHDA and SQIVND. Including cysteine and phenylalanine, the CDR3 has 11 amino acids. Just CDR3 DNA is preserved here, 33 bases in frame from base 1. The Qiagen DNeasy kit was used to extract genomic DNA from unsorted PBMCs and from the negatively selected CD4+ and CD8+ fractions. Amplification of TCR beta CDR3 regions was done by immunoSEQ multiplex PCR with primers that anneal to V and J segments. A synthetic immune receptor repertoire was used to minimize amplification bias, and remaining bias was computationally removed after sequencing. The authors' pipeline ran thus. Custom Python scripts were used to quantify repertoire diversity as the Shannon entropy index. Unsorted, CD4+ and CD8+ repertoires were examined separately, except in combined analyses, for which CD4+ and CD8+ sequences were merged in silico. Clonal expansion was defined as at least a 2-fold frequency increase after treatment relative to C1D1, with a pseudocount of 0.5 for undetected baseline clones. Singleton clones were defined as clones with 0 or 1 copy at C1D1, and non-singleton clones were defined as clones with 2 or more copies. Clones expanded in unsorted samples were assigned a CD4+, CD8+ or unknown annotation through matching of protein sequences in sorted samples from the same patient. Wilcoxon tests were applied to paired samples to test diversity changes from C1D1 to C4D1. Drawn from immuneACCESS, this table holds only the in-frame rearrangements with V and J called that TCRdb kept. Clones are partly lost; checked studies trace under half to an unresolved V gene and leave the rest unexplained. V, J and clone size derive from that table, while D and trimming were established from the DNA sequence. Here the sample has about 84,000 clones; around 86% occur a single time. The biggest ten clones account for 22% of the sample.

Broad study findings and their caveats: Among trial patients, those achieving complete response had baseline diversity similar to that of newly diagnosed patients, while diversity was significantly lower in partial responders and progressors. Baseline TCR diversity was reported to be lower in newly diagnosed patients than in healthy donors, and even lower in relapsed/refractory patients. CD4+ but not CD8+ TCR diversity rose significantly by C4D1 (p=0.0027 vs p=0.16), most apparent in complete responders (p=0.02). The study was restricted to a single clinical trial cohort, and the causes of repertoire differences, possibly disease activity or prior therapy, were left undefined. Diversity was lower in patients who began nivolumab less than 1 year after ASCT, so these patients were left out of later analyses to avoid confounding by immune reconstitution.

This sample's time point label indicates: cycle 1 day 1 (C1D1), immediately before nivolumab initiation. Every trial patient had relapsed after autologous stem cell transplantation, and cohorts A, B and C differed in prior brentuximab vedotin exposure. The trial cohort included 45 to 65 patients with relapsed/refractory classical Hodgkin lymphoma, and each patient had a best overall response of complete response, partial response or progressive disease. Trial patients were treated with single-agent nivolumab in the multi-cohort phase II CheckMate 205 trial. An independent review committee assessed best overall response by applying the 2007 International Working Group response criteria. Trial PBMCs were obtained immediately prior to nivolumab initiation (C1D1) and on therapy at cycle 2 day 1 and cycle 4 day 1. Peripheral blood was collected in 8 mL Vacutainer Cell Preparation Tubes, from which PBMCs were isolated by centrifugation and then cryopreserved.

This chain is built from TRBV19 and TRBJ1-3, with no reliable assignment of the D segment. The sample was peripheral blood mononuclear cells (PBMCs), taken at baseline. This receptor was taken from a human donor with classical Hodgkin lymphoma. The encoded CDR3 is CASSKGNTIYF. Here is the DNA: TGTGCCAGTAGTAAGGGAAACACCATATATTTT.